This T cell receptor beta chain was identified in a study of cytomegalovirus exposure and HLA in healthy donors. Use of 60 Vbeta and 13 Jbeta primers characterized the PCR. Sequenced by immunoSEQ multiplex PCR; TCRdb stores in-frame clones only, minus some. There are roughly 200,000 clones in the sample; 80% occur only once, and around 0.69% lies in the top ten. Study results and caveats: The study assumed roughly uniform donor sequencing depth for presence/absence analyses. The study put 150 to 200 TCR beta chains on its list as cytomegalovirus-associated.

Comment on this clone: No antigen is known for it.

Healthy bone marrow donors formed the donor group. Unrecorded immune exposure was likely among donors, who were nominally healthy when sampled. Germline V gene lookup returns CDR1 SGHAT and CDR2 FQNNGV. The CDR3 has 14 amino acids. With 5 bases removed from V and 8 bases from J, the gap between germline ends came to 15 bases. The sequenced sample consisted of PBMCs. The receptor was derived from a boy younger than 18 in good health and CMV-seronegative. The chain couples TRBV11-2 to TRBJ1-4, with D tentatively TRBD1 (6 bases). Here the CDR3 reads CASSRGQEGEKLFF. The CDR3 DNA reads TGTGCCAGCAGCCGGGGACAAGAGGGGGAAAAACTGTTTTTT. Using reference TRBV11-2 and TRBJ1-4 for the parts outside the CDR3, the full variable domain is EAGVAQSPRYKIIEKRQSVAFWCNPISGHATLYWYQQILGQGPKLLIQFQNNGVVDDSQLPKDRFSAERLKGVDSTLKIQPAKLEDSAVYLCASSRGQEGEKLFFGSGTQLSVL.